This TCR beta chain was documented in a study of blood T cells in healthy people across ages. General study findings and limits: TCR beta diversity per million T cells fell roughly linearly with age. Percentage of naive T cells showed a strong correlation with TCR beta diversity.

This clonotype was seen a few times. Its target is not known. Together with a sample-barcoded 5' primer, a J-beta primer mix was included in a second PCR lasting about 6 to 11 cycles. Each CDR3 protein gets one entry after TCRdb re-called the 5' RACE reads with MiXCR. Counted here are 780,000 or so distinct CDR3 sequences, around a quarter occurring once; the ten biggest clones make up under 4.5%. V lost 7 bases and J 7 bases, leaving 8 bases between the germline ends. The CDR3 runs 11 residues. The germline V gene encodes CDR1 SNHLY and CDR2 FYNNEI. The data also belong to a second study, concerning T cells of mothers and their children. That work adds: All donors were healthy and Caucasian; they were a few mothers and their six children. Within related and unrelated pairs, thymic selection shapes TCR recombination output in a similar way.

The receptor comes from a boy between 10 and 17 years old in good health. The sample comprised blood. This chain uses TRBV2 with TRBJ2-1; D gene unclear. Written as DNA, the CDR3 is TGTGCCAGCAAACTTTTGAATGAGCAGTTCTTC. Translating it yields CASKLLNEQFF.